Each of the 21 T cell receptor beta chains below was sequenced from the same sample in a study of blood T cell repertoires in COVID-19. Here immunoSEQ multiplex PCR was the method, and the copy in TCRdb shows in-frame clones only, minus some. Of about 220,000 clones in the sample, about four fifths were seen once. The sequencing input was peripheral blood. These receptors were obtained from an older woman with acute or convalescent COVID-19.

The rearrangement joins TRBV6-2 or TRBV6-3 to TRBJ1-4; 10 nucleotides agree with TRBD1. Germline values: CDR1 MNHEY, CDR2 SVGEGT. The CDR3 covers 15 residues. Trimming took 6 bases from V and 7 from J; bases not matched to a gene: 8. The DNA of the CDR3 is TGTGCCAGCAGCCTTATCGACAGGGGGCTTGAAAAACTGTTTTTT. Its translation: CASSLIDRGLEKLFF.

This clone was detected once. The J gene is TRBJ2-2, the V gene TRBV6-5; a weak D match, TRBD1 (6 bases). The CDR3 sequence is 14 residues long. The V and J ends lost 6 bases and 5 bases respectively, with 13 bases between them. Germline CDR1 is MNHEY and CDR2 is SVGAGI. The CDR3 DNA sequence: TGTGCCAGCAGCTCCCAAGGGACAACCGGGGAGCTGTTTTTT. Amino acid sequence: CASSSQGTTGELFF.

V gene TRBV30 combines with J gene TRBJ1-2, with D perhaps TRBD1 (5 bases). Germline values: CDR1 GTSNPN, CDR2 SVGIG (reference sequence). With 8 bases removed from V and 7 bases from J, the gap between germline ends came to 14 bases. This CDR3 has 11 residues. The CDR3 sequence is CARSQGTGYTF. For the CDR3, the DNA is TGTGCCAGGTCGCAGGGAACTGGCTACACCTTC. Drawing the rest from reference TRBV30 and TRBJ1-2, the complete variable domain is SQTIHQWPATLVQPVGSPLSLECTVEGTSNPNLYWYRQAAGRGLQLLFYSVGIGQISSEVPQNLSASRPQDRQFILSSKKLLLSDSGFYLCARSQGTGYTFGSGTRLTVV.

The chain joins TRBV27 to TRBJ2-7; D possibly corresponds to TRBD2 (6 bases). Germline assignment: CDR1 MNHEY and CDR2 SMNVEV (reference sequence). V was clipped by 5 bases and J by 5 bases, with 16 bases between them. The CDR3 runs to 14 residues. CDR3 residues: CASSLTDYMDEQYF. The CDR3 DNA reads TGTGCCAGCAGTCTAACGGACTATATGGACGAGCAGTACTTC.

This clone was seen once. The chain is built from TRBV19 and TRBJ1-5; D remains ambiguous. The CDR3 has 12 amino acids. V dropped 4 bases and J dropped 6 bases, with 7 bases sitting between them. The germline gives CDR1 LNHDA, CDR2 SQIVND (reference sequence). The chain's CDR3 is CASSNLPQPQHF. DNA of the CDR3: TGTGCCAGTAGTAATCTTCCTCAGCCCCAGCATTTT.

This clone was seen just once. V usage is TRBV11-3 and J usage is TRBJ2-1; 10 nucleotides agree with TRBD1. The CDR3 contains 15 residues. V dropped 4 bases and J dropped 2; count of bases not matched to a gene: 2. From germline, CDR1 is SGHNT and CDR2 YENEEA. The chain's CDR3 is CASSSGQGPYNEQFF. DNA of the CDR3: TGTGCCAGCAGCTCGGGACAGGGGCCCTACAATGAGCAGTTCTTC. Filled out from reference TRBV11-3 and TRBJ2-1, the complete variable domain reads EAGVVQSPRYKIIEKKQPVAFWCNPISGHNTLYWYLQNLGQGPELLIRYENEEAVDDSQLPKDRFSAERLKGVDSTLKIQPAELGDSAVYLCASSSGQGPYNEQFFGPGTRLTVL.

J is TRBJ1-5 and V is TRBV5-1, with 7 bases that match TRBD1. The CDR3 loop spans 15 amino acids. After removal of 3 bases from V and 7 bases from J, the junction contained 10 bases not matched to a gene. The germline gives CDR1 SGHRS, CDR2 YFSETQ. The CDR3 region has the DNA TGCGCCAGCAGCTACCAGGGGGTCATCGGACAGCCCCAGCATTTT. It translates to CASSYQGVIGQPQHF. Together with reference TRBV5-1 and TRBJ1-5, the CDR3 gives the full variable domain: KAGVTQTPRYLIKTRGQQVTLSCSPISGHRSVSWYQQTPGQGLQFLFEYFSETQRNKGNFPGRFSGRQFSNSRSEMNVSTLELGDSALYLCASSYQGVIGQPQHFGDGTRLSIL.

The chain uses TRBV27 and TRBJ2-5, with TRBD2 matching 8 bases. This CDR3 is built from 13 residues. With V trimmed by 8 bases and J by 5 bases, 7 bases remained unmatched. Germline values: CDR1 MNHEY, CDR2 SMNVEV (reference sequence). This CDR3 reads CASRTGGRETQYF. For the CDR3, the DNA is TGTGCCAGCCGAACGGGGGGGCGGGAGACCCAGTACTTC.

The rearrangement uses TRBV15 and TRBJ1-4, with 10 bases that match TRBD1. The CDR3 spans 19 residues. Germline loops: CDR1 LNHNV, CDR2 YYDKDF (reference sequence). J lost 2 bases, V lost 5 bases, and 14 bases had no gene match. CDR3 amino acids: CATSRRPGQGPRTNEKLFF. The CDR3 region has the DNA TGTGCCACCAGCCGACGTCCGGGACAGGGGCCTCGGACTAATGAAAAACTGTTTTTT. Using reference TRBV15 and TRBJ1-4 for the parts outside the CDR3, the full variable domain is DAMVIQNPRYQVTQFGKPVTLSCSQTLNHNVMYWYQQKSSQAPKLLFHYYDKDFNNEADTPDNFQSRRPNTSFCFLDIRSPGLGDTAMYLCATSRRPGQGPRTNEKLFFGSGTQLSVL.

This clone was observed a handful of times. CDR3: CASSVGGRGGGNTIYF. CDR3 bases: TGTGCCAGCAGCGTAGGAGGGCGGGGTGGTGGAAACACCATATATTTT. The chain combines TRBV9 with TRBJ1-3; D unresolved. The CDR3 runs to 16 residues. V shed 0 bases and J shed 3 bases, with 13 bases lying between them. The V gene's germline CDR1 is SGDLS and CDR2 YYNGEE.

The CDR3 is CATSAWDRGSALHF. Here the CDR3 DNA reads TGTGCCACCAGTGCGTGGGACAGGGGATCGGCCCTCCACTTT. This sequence joins TRBV24-1 and TRBJ1-6, with 10 nucleotides matching TRBD1. The CDR3 has 14 amino acids. Trimming at V came to 5 bases and at J to 14 bases, leaving 8 bases not matched to a gene. The V gene's germline CDR1 is KGHDR and CDR2 SFDVKD.

This sequence joins TRBV19 and TRBJ1-1; 8 nucleotides line up with TRBD1. Losses at the gene ends were 4 bases for V and 1 base for J; bases not matched to a gene: 5. Per germline, CDR1 LNHDA and CDR2 SQIVND (reference sequence). This CDR3 has 15 residues. The CDR3 DNA reads TGTGCCAGTAGTACAGGGGGCGCGGAGAACACTGAAGCTTTCTTT. As protein: CASSTGGAENTEAFF.

The J gene is TRBJ1-2, the V gene TRBV2; D is undetermined. The germline V gene has CDR1 SNHLY and CDR2 FYNNEI. V gave up 0 bases and J gave up 5 bases, with 16 bases separating them. This CDR3 spans 16 amino acids. This CDR3 is CASSEALQALTYGYTF. The CDR3 region has the DNA TGTGCCAGCAGTGAAGCGCTTCAGGCGCTGACATATGGCTACACCTTC.

The chain employs TRBV4-3 and TRBJ1-3, with a possible D match to TRBD1 (6 bases). The germline V and J ends were trimmed by 0 bases and 0 bases, with 9 bases remaining between them. The CDR3 runs to 16 residues. Germline CDR1 reads LGHNA; CDR2 reads YSLEER. In DNA, the CDR3 is TGCGCCAGCAGCCAAGACAGGGGCTTCTCTGGAAACACCATATATTTT. Translated, it gives CASSQDRGFSGNTIYF.

This chain uses TRBV5-4 with TRBJ2-7, with 9 nucleotides matching TRBD1. The length of the CDR3 is 14 residues. V was clipped by 2 bases and J by 7 bases; unmatched bases: 7. Germline loops: CDR1 SGHNT, CDR2 YYREEE (reference sequence). The CDR3, as DNA: TGTGCCAGCAGCTTAACCGGGACAGGGAGTGAGCAGTACTTC. Residues: CASSLTGTGSEQYF.

This clone was seen only once. V gene TRBV6-5 combines with J gene TRBJ1-5, with 8 bases that match TRBD1. Germline CDR1 reads MNHEY; CDR2 reads SVGAGI. The V gene end was trimmed by 5 bases and the J gene end by 2 bases; junction bases not matched to a gene: 5. The CDR3 has 15 residues. CDR3 protein: CASSIQGVGNQPQHF. In DNA form, the CDR3 reads TGTGCCAGCAGTATACAGGGGGTTGGCAATCAGCCCCAGCATTTT.

This clone appeared once. The chain recombines TRBV7-9 with TRBJ1-6; TRBD1 aligns across 8 bases. Germline V gene lookup returns CDR1 SEHNR and CDR2 FQNEAQ (reference sequence). V lost 6 bases and J lost 7; bases outside the gene matches: 8. The CDR3 has 15 amino acids. The CDR3 nucleotides are TGTGCCAGCAGGCCTCAGGGGGCGCTCAATTCACCCCTCCACTTT. Translation gives CASRPQGALNSPLHF.

This chain links TRBV6-5 with TRBJ1-1, with a possible D match to TRBD1 (6 bases). Trimming left V 7 bases short and J 6 bases short, with 18 bases between. CDR3 length equals 14 residues. In germline, CDR1 is MNHEY, CDR2 SVGAGI. The CDR3 DNA reads TGTGCCAGCACTGTCGGGATGCAGGGGCCTGAAGCTTTCTTT. It translates to CASTVGMQGPEAFF.

This chain joins TRBV4-2 and TRBJ2-6; 9 bases agree with TRBD1. Germline V CDR1 and CDR2: LGHNA, YNFKEQ. The CDR3 totals 17 residues. V was pared by 1 base and J by 2 bases, with 3 bases of the junction left unmatched. CDR3 region: CASSQGQGVTGANVLTF. CDR3 DNA: TGTGCCAGCAGCCAAGGACAGGGGGTAACTGGGGCCAACGTCCTGACTTTC.

This chain connects TRBV28 to TRBJ1-2; D gene uncertain. The CDR3 totals 11 residues. Trimming stripped 4 bases from V and 8 bases from J, with 8 bases between. From germline, CDR1 is MDHEN and CDR2 SYDVKM. The CDR3 DNA reads as TGTGCCAGCAGTTCTCCTACCGGCTACACCTTC. Protein: CASSSPTGYTF.

This clone has just one count. The J gene is TRBJ1-1, the V gene TRBV24-1; D is undetermined. V shed 3 bases and J shed 1 base, with 8 bases lying between them. The V gene's germline CDR1 is KGHDR and CDR2 SFDVKD. The CDR3 loop spans 14 amino acids. The CDR3, as DNA: TGTGCCACCAGTGATCACACGGGGAACACTGAAGCTTTCTTT. Protein: CATSDHTGNTEAFF.